This T cell receptor (beta chain) was found in a study of cytomegalovirus exposure and HLA in healthy donors. The PCR made use of 60 Vbeta and 13 Jbeta primers. The method was immunoSEQ multiplex PCR; TCRdb's version includes in-frame clones alone and lacks a portion of them. The table includes approximately 150,000 clones, approximately 82% detected once. Trimming shortened V by 0 bases and J by 4 bases, and 7 bases separated the two germline ends. In germline, CDR1 is SGHRS, CDR2 YFSETQ. The CDR3 is 13 residues long. The origin of this receptor is a young man in good health and CMV-seropositive. The sequenced sample was PBMCs. The J gene is TRBJ1-1, the V gene TRBV5-1; D unresolved. CDR3 in DNA: TGCGCCAGCAGCTTGGAAATCTCCACTGAAGCTTTCTTT. Its translation is CASSLEISTEAFF.